This T cell receptor beta chain was identified in a study of shared clonotypes between healthy human individuals. Study context: Every donor yielded three CD4 naive, three CD4 memory, two CD8 naive and one CD8 memory plate. Study-level findings and limits: Memory subsets generally showed smaller estimated richness than naive subsets did.

About this clone itself: What it binds is not known.

Sorted-subset replicate PCRs used 200 ng of genomic DNA. This amount corresponded to 30,000 to 35,000 T cell genomes. The data were produced by immunoSEQ multiplex PCR, yet TCRdb's version contains in-frame clones alone and is incomplete. This sample carries 600,000 to 750,000 clones, about 90% of them seen once, and the ten largest clones take more than 30%. Germline CDR1 SNHLY, CDR2 FYNNEI. This CDR3 contains 14 residues. The V end lost 3 bases, the J end lost 7 bases, and 13 bases lay between the germline ends. This TCR came from a man aged 18 to 30 in good health. Some clones in this sample may be carry-over from other donors' samples. The chain carries TRBV2 and TRBJ1-5, with D tentatively TRBD1 (6 bases). The sample was memory CD8+ T cells from PBMCs. Regarding subset: CD45RO+ cells pooled with CCR7-negative TemRA cells. This chain's CDR3 is CASSDTGGGQPQHF. The CDR3 DNA sequence: TGTGCCAGCAGTGATACGGGGGGCGGGCAGCCCCAGCATTTT.